This T cell receptor (beta chain) was sequenced in a study of early T cells in non-severe SARS-CoV-2 infection. Study-level background: From unsorted whole blood, bulk RNA was sequenced, and the chains remained unpaired. General study points: Anti-spike CD8 responses were favored in VDJdb matching, and private and CD4 specificities were missed.

The protocol attached unique molecular identifiers to individual cDNA molecules. TCRdb itself ran the 5' RACE reads through MiXCR, one entry per CDR3 protein. The sample consists of about 110,000 distinct CDR3 sequences, around 10% of them appearing once. This clonotype has only a few counts. Its specificity is unknown. This CDR3 is 9 amino acids long. Trimming pared 3 bases from V and 8 bases from J, leaving 4 bases between. Germline assignment: CDR1 SQVTM and CDR2 ANQGSEA. Sequencing was done on a sample of whole blood. This clonotype was obtained from an adult who was a healthcare worker with PCR-confirmed SARS-CoV-2 infection or an uninfected control (not recorded which). J is TRBJ1-1 and V is TRBV29-1; D call uncertain. For the CDR3, the DNA is TGCAGCGTTGACCAGGAAGCTTTCTTT. Translated, it gives CSVDQEAFF.